This TCR beta chain is drawn from a study of OX40 agonist ivuxolimab in advanced cancers. Study as a whole: With a range of roughly 20 to 90, age averaged about 58 years, and around 83% were male.

Trimming removed 0 bases from V and 0 bases from J; junction bases left unmatched: 3. Germline-derived CDR1 and CDR2 are SGHDT and YYEEEE. There are 16 residues in the CDR3. Produced via immunoSEQ multiplex PCR; TCRdb's table is partial and in-frame only. The sample contains around 53,000 clones, roughly 84% of which appear only once. The receptor was isolated from an adult with an advanced solid tumor such as melanoma, head and neck, liver or kidney cancer. The V gene is TRBV5-6, the J gene TRBJ2-3; 8 bases line up with TRBD2. The sample in question was CD4+ or CD8+ T cells sorted from blood, obtained in a trial of the OX40 agonist ivuxolimab. CDR3 amino acids: CASSLEASGSTDTQYF. The CDR3 DNA sequence: TGTGCCAGCAGCTTGGAGGCTAGCGGGAGCACAGATACGCAGTATTTT.